This is a list of T cell receptor beta chains from one sample in a study of blood T cell repertoires in COVID-19. TCRdb keeps only in-frame clones here, not all; method: immunoSEQ multiplex PCR. The sample shows some 80,000 clones, more than 60% of them seen only once. Sequenced input: peripheral blood. These receptors came from an elderly woman with active or convalescent COVID-19. Both conserved end residues are part of each CDR3. D genes are given only for firm matches. Part of the rows lack a size; the others show once, few, many or a class for expanded clones.

TRBV5-1,once,-,TRBJ2-3,TGCGCCAGCAGCCCTTATCGTGAGCGTTCCCGAACTAGCACAGATACGCAGTATTTT,CASSPYRERSRTSTDTQYF
TRBV7-2,few,-,TRBJ1-1,TGTGCCAGCAGCTTACTGAACAAGAACACTGAAGCTTTCTTT,CASSLLNKNTEAFF
TRBV30,-,-,TRBJ1-3,TGTGCGTCGACTAGGGAGGGGCGCGGAAACACCATATATTTT,CASTREGRGNTIYF
TRBV30,-,-,TRBJ2-7,TGTGCCTGGAGTCGGGGTTACGAGCAGTACTTC,CAWSRGYEQYF
TRBV5-1,-,-,TRBJ2-2,TGCGCCAGCAGCTTGCGAAGACAGACGAACACCGGGGAGCTGTTTTTT,CASSLRRQTNTGELFF
TRBV3-1/TRBV3-2,few,-,TRBJ2-7,TGTGCCAGCAGCCAAGACATCGGTCCGGGAGAGCAGTACTTC,CASSQDIGPGEQYF
TRBV5-4,once,-,TRBJ1-2,TGTGCCAGCAGACCCTCCCCGGGATCCGGGGGCTACACCTTC,CASRPSPGSGGYTF
TRBV11-2,-,-,TRBJ1-1,TGTGCCAGCAGCCTCGGGGGGGAAGGGCAAGCTTTCTTT,CASSLGGEGQAFF
TRBV28,once,-,TRBJ2-5,TGTGCCAGCAGTTTTCTCGGGGACCAAGAGACCCAGTACTTC,CASSFLGDQETQYF
TRBV4-3,-,TRBD1,TRBJ2-5,TGCGCCAGCAGCCAGGGACAGGGGATGGAAGAGACCCAGTACTTC,CASSQGQGMEETQYF
TRBV12-3/TRBV12-4,-,-,TRBJ1-4,TGTGCCAGCAGCACCAGAGTGGGGGGGAAACTGTTTTTT,CASSTRVGGKLFF
TRBV5-1,-,-,TRBJ2-5,TGCGCCAGCAGCTCGTCTGGGGGGCAAGAGACCCAGTACTTC,CASSSSGGQETQYF
TRBV14,-,TRBD1,TRBJ1-2,TGTGCCAGCAGCCAAGCAGACAGGGTATACTATGGCTACACCTTC,CASSQADRVYYGYTF
TRBV2,-,-,TRBJ1-1,TGTGCCAGCGGTCGGGTAGCTTTCTTT,CASGRVAFF
TRBV19,-,TRBD1,TRBJ1-1,TGTGCCAGTAGCAAGGGACAGGGGCCGGGAGCTCTGAACACTGAAGCTTTCTTT,CASSKGQGPGALNTEAFF
TRBV19,-,-,TRBJ1-1,TGTGCCAGTAGTCGACAGAACACTGAAGCTTTCTTT,CASSRQNTEAFF
TRBV2,-,-,TRBJ1-2,TGTGCCAGCAGTGAGGGGCTTAACTATGGCTACACCTTC,CASSEGLNYGYTF
TRBV14,-,-,TRBJ1-2,TGTGCCAGCAGCCAAGATTTACGCGGGGCCTCCCCCAACTTC,CASSQDLRGASPNF
TRBV3-1/TRBV3-2,-,-,TRBJ2-7,TGTGCCAGCAGCTTCAGGATGGGCCATTCCTACGAGCAGTACTTC,CASSFRMGHSYEQYF
TRBV5-6,-,TRBD2,TRBJ2-5,TGTGCCAGCAGCTTTGGAATAGCGGGGGATCAAGAGACCCAGTACTTC,CASSFGIAGDQETQYF